This paragraph covers one T cell receptor beta chain sequence. The CDR3 loop spans 11 amino acids. Trimming left V 6 bases short and J 6 bases short, with 11 bases between. Germline V CDR1 and CDR2: DFQATT, SNEGSKA (reference sequence). This record belongs to a study of blood T cell repertoires in COVID-19. Whole-study context: Whether acute or convalescent, the COVID-19 samples came from the United States, Italy and Spain. In each case, the material was cDNA or gDNA derived from T cells, B-cell-depleted T cells, or PBMCs.

Original data processing: Amplification of reference gene primers provided the estimated nucleated cell counts. Data came from immunoSEQ multiplex PCR; TCRdb stores just in-frame clones and leaves some out. D and trimming were read from the DNA, whereas the V and J calls and clone size are those reported in that table. The table includes approximately 140,000 clones, 85% to 90% detected once. Sequencing was performed on peripheral blood. The TCR sequence derives from a man in his sixties or seventies with active COVID-19. This sequence joins TRBV20-1 and TRBJ1-1; D uncertain. The CDR3 protein is CSARLEPEAFF. CDR3 nucleotides: TGCAGTGCCCGACTAGAGCCTGAAGCTTTCTTT.